Following are 18 T cell receptor beta chains from one sample sequenced in a study of shared clonotypes between healthy human individuals. TCRdb keeps only in-frame clones here, not all; method: immunoSEQ multiplex PCR. Of roughly 2.4 million clones in the sample, 90% to 97% were seen once. The sample consisted of naive CD4+ T cells sorted from blood. Subset here: CD45RA+ positively selected. These receptors were collected from a man younger than 35 in good health.

This chain uses TRBV4-2 with TRBJ2-1; possibly TRBD1 or TRBD2 for D (5 bases each). The germline V and J ends were trimmed by 0 bases and 1 base, with 10 bases remaining between them. This CDR3 is 16 amino acids long. Germline V lookup: CDR1 LGHNA, CDR2 YNFKEQ. CDR3 nucleotide sequence: TGTGCCAGCAGCCAAGATTGGGACCCTTCCTACAATGAGCAGTTCTTC. Protein product: CASSQDWDPSYNEQFF.

This chain uses TRBV29-1 with TRBJ1-1; 7 bases match TRBD1. The CDR3 extends over 13 amino acids. The V gene's germline CDR1 is SQVTM and CDR2 ANQGSEA. Trimming at V came to 5 bases and at J to 5 bases, leaving 8 bases not matched to a gene. CDR3 sequence (DNA): TGCAGCGTTCTAAGGGGGCGAGAAACTGAAGCTTTCTTT. This sequence encodes CSVLRGRETEAFF.

This chain joins TRBV27 and TRBJ2-3; no clear D. The germline CDR1 and CDR2 sequences are MNHEY and SMNVEV (reference sequence). Trimming took 7 bases from V and 1 from J, leaving 12 bases between them. This CDR3 comprises 14 residues. CDR3 in DNA: TGTGCCAGCACCTCCCTGCGTGGCACAGATACGCAGTATTTT. It translates to CASTSLRGTDTQYF.

The chain joins TRBV6-5 to TRBJ1-1; D gene ambiguous. The CDR3 has 15 residues. V was cut by 0 bases and J by 4 bases, with 12 bases left in between. The germline V gene has CDR1 MNHEY and CDR2 SVGAGI. CDR3 sequence (DNA): TGTGCCAGCAGTTACTCGTCCGGTTTTGGCACTGAAGCTTTCTTT. Translated, it gives CASSYSSGFGTEAFF.

This chain connects TRBV5-1 to TRBJ1-3, with D perhaps TRBD1 (6 bases). Germline CDR1 and CDR2: SGHRS and YFSETQ. The CDR3 covers 17 residues. Trimming shortened V by 0 bases and J by 0 bases, and 13 bases separated the two germline ends. The CDR3 loop is CASSLGGGPSSGNTIYF. The CDR3 nucleotides are TGCGCCAGCAGCTTGGGTGGGGGCCCCAGCTCTGGAAACACCATATATTTT.

J is TRBJ2-7 and V is TRBV11-2; 12 bases line up with TRBD2. The V gene end was trimmed by 5 bases and the J gene end by 7 bases; junction bases not matched to a gene: 9. Germline lookup yields CDR1 SGHAT and CDR2 FQNNGV. This CDR3 is built from 15 residues. This CDR3 is CASSQGLAGFGEQYF. In DNA form, the CDR3 reads TGTGCCAGCAGCCAAGGACTAGCGGGATTCGGTGAGCAGTACTTC. Together with reference TRBV11-2 and TRBJ2-7, the CDR3 gives the full variable domain: EAGVAQSPRYKIIEKRQSVAFWCNPISGHATLYWYQQILGQGPKLLIQFQNNGVVDDSQLPKDRFSAERLKGVDSTLKIQPAKLEDSAVYLCASSQGLAGFGEQYFGPGTRLTVT.

This chain joins TRBV18 and TRBJ2-5; tentatively, D is TRBD2 (6 bases). Germline V gene lookup returns CDR1 KGHSH and CDR2 LQKENI. Between the trimmed V and J ends, which lost 3 bases and 4 bases, there was a span of 15 bases. This CDR3 has 15 amino acids. The CDR3 DNA reads as TGTGCCAGCTCACCTCCGGGACTCCAGCCAGAGACCCAGTACTTC. This codes for CASSPPGLQPETQYF.

As to this clone: Other DNA sequences in this specimen translate into the identical CDR3. This chain links TRBV28 with TRBJ1-1, with TRBD1 identical over 8 bases. V trimming: 3 bases; J trimming: 4 bases; junction bases outside the gene matches: 1. Germline loops: CDR1 MDHEN, CDR2 SYDVKM. This CDR3 contains 13 residues. CDR3 nucleotides: TGTGCCAGCAGTTTTGACAGGGGCACTGAAGCTTTCTTT. It codes for CASSFDRGTEAFF.

The genes are TRBV18 and TRBJ2-7; 11 positions match TRBD2. The ends lost 6 bases at V and 1 base at J; junction bases unmatched: 14. Germline V gene sequence: CDR1 KGHSH, CDR2 LQKENI. The CDR3 contains 18 residues. CDR3 sequence: CASSKLAGEPWSSYEQYF. The CDR3 DNA is TGTGCCAGCTCGAAACTAGCGGGAGAGCCTTGGAGTTCCTACGAGCAGTACTTC.

This chain connects TRBV30 to TRBJ2-7; D not resolved. This CDR3 has 13 residues. Between the trimmed V and J ends, which lost 1 base and 0 bases, there was a span of 7 bases. CDR1 is GTSNPN, CDR2 SVGIG, per germline (reference sequence). In DNA form, the CDR3 reads TGTGCCTGGAGTGGGCAGTCCTCCTACGAGCAGTACTTC. Its protein product is CAWSGQSSYEQYF.

The rearrangement links TRBV5-1 to TRBJ2-5; 9 bases fit TRBD2. V lost 5 bases and J lost 2; bases outside the gene matches: 7. This CDR3 is built from 15 residues. Germline V gene sequence: CDR1 SGHRS, CDR2 YFSETQ. CDR3 protein: CASSPLAGLQETQYF. In nucleotides, the CDR3 is TGCGCCAGCAGTCCTCTAGCGGGGTTACAAGAGACCCAGTACTTC.

The chain uses TRBV2 and TRBJ2-7, with a weak D call TRBD2 (6 bases). V dropped 6 bases and J dropped 5 bases, with 17 bases sitting between them. Germline lookup yields CDR1 SNHLY and CDR2 FYNNEI. This CDR3 has 14 residues. In DNA form, the CDR3 reads TGTGCCAGCAGACCCGGGACTCTCTACCACGAGCAGTACTTC. It specifies CASRPGTLYHEQYF.

The genes are TRBV29-1 and TRBJ1-2; D may be TRBD1 (5 bases). Trimming cost V 6 bases and J 7 bases, with 15 bases left between them. CDR1 and CDR2 (germline): SQVTM, ANQGSEA. CDR3 size: 12 residues. CDR3 in DNA: TGCAGCGTGGCAGGACAACGCGGTGGCTACACCTTC. As protein: CSVAGQRGGYTF.

About this clone itself: The sample holds other DNA sequences that translate to the same CDR3. The V call is TRBV5-1, the J call TRBJ2-7; possibly TRBD1 for D (6 bases). CDR1 SGHRS and CDR2 YFSETQ come from the germline V gene. The CDR3 extends over 14 amino acids. The V and J ends lost 1 base and 0 bases respectively, with 8 bases between them. The CDR3 DNA reads as TGCGCCAGCAGCTTGCTGGACAGCTCCTACGAGCAGTACTTC. Amino acids: CASSLLDSSYEQYF.

This chain joins TRBV5-4 and TRBJ2-1; D is possibly TRBD2 (5 bases). This CDR3 comprises 13 residues. Deletions cut 5 bases from V and 4 bases from J, with 10 bases between. Germline assignment: CDR1 SGHNT and CDR2 YYREEE (reference sequence). This CDR3 reads CASRPDSYNEQFF. The CDR3 nucleotides are TGTGCCAGCAGGCCGGACTCTTACAATGAGCAGTTCTTC.

This sequence joins TRBV27 and TRBJ2-7; 9 bases map to TRBD1. The CDR3 runs to 15 residues. Germline-derived CDR1 and CDR2 are MNHEY and SMNVEV (reference sequence). V was pared by 5 bases and J by 6 bases, with 11 bases of the junction left unmatched. The CDR3 sequence: CASSPFRDRESEQYF. The DNA of the CDR3 is TGTGCCAGCAGTCCGTTCCGGGACAGGGAGTCCGAGCAGTACTTC.

The chain combines TRBV11-2 with TRBJ2-7, with D unclear. This CDR3 has 13 residues. The germline gives CDR1 SGHAT, CDR2 FQNNGV. The ends were cut back, 0 bases at V and 6 bases at J, with 9 bases in the middle. CDR3 bases: TGTGCCAGCAGCTTAGACTGGTTAAGCGAGCAGTACTTC. Translation: CASSLDWLSEQYF.

V is TRBV28 and J is TRBJ2-5; tentative D call: TRBD2 (6 bases). V lost 3 bases, J lost 1 base, and 12 bases lay in between. The V gene's germline CDR1 is MDHEN and CDR2 SYDVKM. CDR3 length: 15 amino acids. CDR3 DNA: TGTGCCAGCAGTTTTGGCGGGAAGGCCCAAGAGACCCAGTACTTC. It specifies CASSFGGKAQETQYF. Together with reference TRBV28 and TRBJ2-5, the CDR3 gives the full variable domain: DVKVTQSSRYLVKRTGEKVFLECVQDMDHENMFWYRQDPGLGLRLIYFSYDVKMKEKGDIPEGYSVSREKKERFSLILESASTNQTSMYLCASSFGGKAQETQYFGPGTRLLVL.